The clone carrying this T cell receptor (beta chain) was counted only a few times. The target antigen is unknown. This entry comes from a study of cytomegalovirus exposure and HLA in healthy donors. In the study overall: Out of fewer than 500 genotyped donors, about 80% belonged to the Caucasian-associated ancestry cluster.

Use of 60 Vbeta and 13 Jbeta primers characterized the PCR. Repertoires were generated with immunoSEQ multiplex PCR, while TCRdb's copy carries only in-frame clones and drops some. This table has 130,000 or so clones, approximately 8.8% appearing once. Findings and caveats of the study: About 90% or about 30% of the time was how often most TCR beta V segments were productive, according to an earlier analysis.

The germline CDR1 and CDR2 sequences are LGHNA and YSLEER. Trimming cost V 0 bases and J 5 bases, with 8 bases left between them. This CDR3 is built from 14 residues. Sequenced input: PBMCs. This receptor was taken from a man aged 35-49 years in good health and CMV-seronegative. This rearrangement joins TRBV4-3 to TRBJ2-1; weak D call: TRBD1 (5 bases). Here the CDR3 DNA reads TGCGCCAGCAGCCAAGACAGGGTCAACAATGAGCAGTTCTTC. Its protein product is CASSQDRVNNEQFF.